This T cell receptor beta chain was recovered during a study of T-cell reconstitution after alpha-beta-depleted transplantation in children. About this clonotype: Its antigen is unidentified.

The study's findings and limits: Several hundred expanded graft clones reportedly were the source of alpha-beta T cells about two months after transplant.

The ends lost 6 bases at V and 3 bases at J; junction bases unmatched: 4. The CDR3 totals 15 residues. Per germline, CDR1 MNHEY and CDR2 SMNVEV (reference sequence). Unique molecular identifiers were built into the TCRbeta library. TCRdb recomputed calls from the PCR reads with MiXCR, one row per CDR3 protein. The sample carries under 85,000 distinct CDR3 sequences, 15% to 20% recorded once. Sequencing was performed on PBMCs, mostly from graft donor cells, taken 360 days after TCRalphabeta/CD19-depleted stem cell transplant. The rearrangement links TRBV27 to TRBJ2-7; 14 positions agree with TRBD2. The TCR comes from a male patient aged 2-10 years who had a stem cell transplant for acute lymphoblastic leukemia, so the T cells may come from the graft donor. The CDR3 sequence: CASREGLAGDYEQYF. CDR3 DNA sequence: TGTGCCAGCAGAGAGGGACTAGCGGGGGACTACGAGCAGTACTTC.